This T cell receptor (beta chain) appears in the sequencing data of a study of T-cell reconstitution after alpha-beta-depleted transplantation in children. Molecular barcoding with unique molecular identifiers was used for the TCRbeta library. TCRdb redid the calling of the PCR reads with MiXCR, one entry per CDR3 protein. The sample lists a few hundred thousand distinct CDR3 sequences; roughly an eighth were seen once. Unmatched junction bases numbered 11, after V lost 7 bases and J lost 4 bases. There are 15 residues in the CDR3. Germline V gene data show CDR1 as SQVTM and CDR2 as ANQGSEA. This clonotype came up a few times.

The chain joins TRBV29-1 to TRBJ2-1; 9 bases are a match to TRBD1. The input for sequencing was PBMCs from the stem cell graft donor, taken from the stem cell graft. This clonotype originated in a human donor who donated a stem cell graft to a child with combined immunodeficiency. The CDR3 DNA sequence: TGCAGCGCTAGACAGGGGGAAGACAGTTACAATGAGCAGTTCTTC. This codes for CSARQGEDSYNEQFF.